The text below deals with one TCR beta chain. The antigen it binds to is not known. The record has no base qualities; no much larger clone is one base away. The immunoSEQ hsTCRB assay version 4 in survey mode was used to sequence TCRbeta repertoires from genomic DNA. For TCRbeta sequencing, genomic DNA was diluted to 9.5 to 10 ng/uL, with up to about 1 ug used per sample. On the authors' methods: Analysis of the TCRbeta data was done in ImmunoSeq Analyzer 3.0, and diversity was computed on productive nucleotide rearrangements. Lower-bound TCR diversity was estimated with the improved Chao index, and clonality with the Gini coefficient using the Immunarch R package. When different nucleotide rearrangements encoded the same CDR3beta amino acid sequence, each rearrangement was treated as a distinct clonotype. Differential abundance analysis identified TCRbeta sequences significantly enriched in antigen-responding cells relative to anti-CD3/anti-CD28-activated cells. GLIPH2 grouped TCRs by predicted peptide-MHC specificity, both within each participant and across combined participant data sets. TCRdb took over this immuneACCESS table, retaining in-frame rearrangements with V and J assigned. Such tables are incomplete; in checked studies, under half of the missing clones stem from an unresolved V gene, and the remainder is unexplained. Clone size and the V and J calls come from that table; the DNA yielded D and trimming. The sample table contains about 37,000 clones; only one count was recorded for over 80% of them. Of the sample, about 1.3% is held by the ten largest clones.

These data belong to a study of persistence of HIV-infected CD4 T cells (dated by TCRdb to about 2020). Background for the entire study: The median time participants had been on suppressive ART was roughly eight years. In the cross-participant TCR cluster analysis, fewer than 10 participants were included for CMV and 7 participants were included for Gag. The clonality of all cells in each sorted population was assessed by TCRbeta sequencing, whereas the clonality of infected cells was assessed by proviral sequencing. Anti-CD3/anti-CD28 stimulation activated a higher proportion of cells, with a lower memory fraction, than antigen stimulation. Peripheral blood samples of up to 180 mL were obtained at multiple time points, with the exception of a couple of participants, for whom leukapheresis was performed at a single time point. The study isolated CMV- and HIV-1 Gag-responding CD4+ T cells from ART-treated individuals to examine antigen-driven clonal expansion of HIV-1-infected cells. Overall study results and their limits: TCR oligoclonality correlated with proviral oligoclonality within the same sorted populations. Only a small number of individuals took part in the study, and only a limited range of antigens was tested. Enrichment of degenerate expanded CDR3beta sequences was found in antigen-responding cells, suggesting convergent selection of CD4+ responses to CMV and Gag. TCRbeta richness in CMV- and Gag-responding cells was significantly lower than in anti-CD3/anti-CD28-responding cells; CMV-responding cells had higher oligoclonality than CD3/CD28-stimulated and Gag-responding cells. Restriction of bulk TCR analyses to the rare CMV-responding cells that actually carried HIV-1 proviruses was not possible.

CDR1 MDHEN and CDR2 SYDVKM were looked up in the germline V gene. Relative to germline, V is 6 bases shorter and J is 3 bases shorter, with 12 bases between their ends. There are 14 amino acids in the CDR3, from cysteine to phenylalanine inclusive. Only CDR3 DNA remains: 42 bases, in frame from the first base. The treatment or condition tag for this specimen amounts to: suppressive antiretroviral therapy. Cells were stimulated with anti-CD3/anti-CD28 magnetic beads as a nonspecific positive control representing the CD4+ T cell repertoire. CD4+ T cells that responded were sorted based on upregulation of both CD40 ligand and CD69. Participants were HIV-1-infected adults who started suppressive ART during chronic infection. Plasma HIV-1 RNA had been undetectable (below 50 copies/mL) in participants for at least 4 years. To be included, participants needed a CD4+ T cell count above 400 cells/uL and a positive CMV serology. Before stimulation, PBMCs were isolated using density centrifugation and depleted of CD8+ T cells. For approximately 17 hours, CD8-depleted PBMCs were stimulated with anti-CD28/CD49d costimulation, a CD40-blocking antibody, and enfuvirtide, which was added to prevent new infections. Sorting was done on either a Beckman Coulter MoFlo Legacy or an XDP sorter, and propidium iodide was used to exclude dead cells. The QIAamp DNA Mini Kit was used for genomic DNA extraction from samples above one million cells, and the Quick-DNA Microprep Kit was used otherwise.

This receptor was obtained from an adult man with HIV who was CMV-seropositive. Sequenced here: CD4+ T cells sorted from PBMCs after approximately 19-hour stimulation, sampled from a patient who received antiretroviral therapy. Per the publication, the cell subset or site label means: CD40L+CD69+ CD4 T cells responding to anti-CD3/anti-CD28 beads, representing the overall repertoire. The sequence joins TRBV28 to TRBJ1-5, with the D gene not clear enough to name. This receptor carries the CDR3 CASSPRALNQPQHF. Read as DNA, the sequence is TGTGCCAGCAGCCCTAGGGCGCTCAATCAGCCCCAGCATTTT. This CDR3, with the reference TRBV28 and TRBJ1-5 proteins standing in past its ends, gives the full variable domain DVKVTQSSRYLVKRTGEKVFLECVQDMDHENMFWYRQDPGLGLRLIYFSYDVKMKEKGDIPEGYSVSREKKERFSLILESASTNQTSMYLCASSPRALNQPQHFGDGTRLSIL.